The source of this TCR beta chain is a study of blood T cell repertoires in COVID-19 (dated by TCRdb to 2020 to 2022). For the study in its entirety: The collaborator samples originated in the United States, Italy and Spain and spanned the acute and convalescent phases of COVID-19. The material from the prospective study consisted of cDNA or gDNA derived from T cells, B-cell-depleted T cells, or PBMCs. Deeply sampled blood TCRbeta repertoires from subjects exposed to, actively infected with, or recovered from COVID-19 were included in the dataset. A freely available public database, intended as a resource for researchers studying the immune response to SARS-CoV-2, is where the repertoires were released. The samples were drawn from two sources: the first 160 participants of the ongoing ImmuneRACE study, and 1,200 or so subjects contributed by 6 global collaborators. The sample metadata nearly always contained a de-identified subject ID, COVID-19 status, age in years and sex. Where available, HLA class I and class II types were obtained from metadata supplied by the sample provider rather than from assay-based typing. What the authors observed across the whole study: How much clinical and demographic metadata was included differed by source and by participant, and the metadata was provided uncurated.

The CDR3, from cysteine to phenylalanine, totals 16 residues. Here the CDR3 DNA is all that survives: 48 bases in frame from base 1. CDR1 and CDR2 are read off the germline V gene (reference sequence) as SGHKS and YYEKEE. Trimming removed 3 bases from V and 2 bases from J; the gene matches leave 10 bases unexplained. Enrolling through a virtual design, the prospective study's participants ranged in age from roughly 18 to 95 years and lived across some 23 United States geographic areas. To assign participants to cohorts, the prospective study relied on clinical history that participants themselves reported in a screening survey and a study questionnaire. Recovered participants in ImmuneRACE Cohort 3 were defined as having two consecutive negative NP/OP PCR tests, clearance from a healthcare professional, or resolution of symptoms. Each participant in the prospective study had whole blood, serum and a nasopharyngeal or oropharyngeal swab collected by mobile phlebotomists. Prospective study participants could optionally give additional blood draws and questionnaires over an approximately two-month period. Prospective study blood samples were shipped either frozen or at room temperature before DNA extraction.

TCRbeta CDR3 regions were amplified from genomic DNA using the immunoSEQ Assay, a bias-controlled multiplex PCR. The authors' analysis ran thus. The number of nucleated cells in each sample was estimated by amplification of reference gene primers within the assay. To quantify the absolute abundance of each unique TCRbeta CDR3 rearrangement, sequence reads were collapsed and filtered. For each sample, productive Simpson clonality was calculated as the square root of Simpson's diversity index across productive rearrangements. In TCRdb, the immuneACCESS table is reduced to in-frame sequences with V and J assigned. These tables do not hold every clone; where another copy was compared, an unresolved V gene accounts for under half, and the others remain unexplained. For V, J and clone size, that table is used; D and trimming come from the DNA. Within this sample are about 500,000 clones, with 75% to 90% of them counted one time only. The top ten clonotypes cover around 0.7% of the sample.

About this clone itself: No antigen is known for it. No quality values exist for individual bases; no much larger clone is one base distant.

This sequence uses TRBV5-5 and TRBJ1-2; a stretch of 7 junction bases matches TRBD1. The sequence derives from a woman aged 18-29 years who had recovered from COVID-19. Source material: PBMCs or T cells enriched from blood (not recorded which). The CDR3 in this case is CASSSNLQGTNYGYTF. The nucleotide sequence is TGTGCCAGCAGCTCGAACTTACAGGGGACCAACTATGGCTACACCTTC.